One and the same sample provided the 27 T cell receptor beta chains below, sequenced in a study of T cells in Graves' hyperthyroidism and ophthalmopathy. Amplification yielded TCR beta CDR3 regions, with RNA transcripts as the source. Researchers ran a first-round RT-PCR on the TCR CDR3 using the HTBI primer set. TCRdb called the multiplex PCR reads again in MiXCR, with one record for every CDR3 protein. Among hundreds of thousands of distinct CDR3 sequences listed, 38% were seen once. Specimen: blood. The source of these receptors is a man younger than 35 with Graves' hyperthyroidism.

The chain recombines TRBV7-3 with TRBJ1-2, with D perhaps matching TRBD1 (6 bases). This CDR3 spans 16 amino acids. From germline, CDR1 is SGHTA and CDR2 FQGTGA. Trimming removed 3 bases from V and 6 bases from J, with 20 bases in between. Here the CDR3 reads CASSLYVSSAGDGYTF. In nucleotides, the CDR3 is TGTGCCAGCAGCTTGTACGTCTCCAGTGCAGGGGATGGCTACACCTTC.

Regarding this clonotype: A much larger clone differs from this one at a single base, so this may be a read error. The gene calls are TRBV20-1 and TRBJ2-5, with 7 bases fitting TRBD2. J lost 5 bases, V lost 1 base, and 10 bases had no gene match. Germline CDR1 reads DFQATT; CDR2 reads SNEGSKA (reference sequence). This CDR3 has 15 residues. CDR3 DNA: TGCAGTGCTAGAGGCGCGGGACTATTGAGGGAGACCCAGTACTTC. Protein: CSARGAGLLRETQYF.

The chain links TRBV25-1 to TRBJ1-1; a possible D gene is TRBD1 (5 bases). The CDR3 contains 11 residues. Germline V gene data show CDR1 as MGHDK and CDR2 as SYGVNS. Trimming cost V 8 bases and J 4 bases, with 8 bases left between them. CDR3 protein: CASGHGTEAFF. DNA of the CDR3: TGTGCCAGCGGACACGGCACTGAAGCTTTCTTT.

At least ten counts were recorded for this clonotype. This chain connects TRBV29-1 to TRBJ2-7; no definite D call. The CDR3 runs to 10 residues. Germline V gene lookup returns CDR1 SQVTM and CDR2 ANQGSEA. V was shortened by 7 bases and J by 6 bases, with 10 bases between the two germline ends. The CDR3 DNA sequence: TGCAGCGCCCTAATCTCCGAGCAGTACTTC. Its translation is CSALISEQYF.

The chain combines TRBV6-5 with TRBJ1-1, with D uncertain. V lost 2 bases to trimming and J lost 2 bases, with 9 bases between them. CDR3 length equals 14 residues. Looked up from germline, CDR1 is MNHEY and CDR2 is SVGAGI. CDR3 protein: CASSYTAGNTEAFF. The CDR3 DNA is TGTGCCAGCAGTTACACCGCAGGAAACACTGAAGCTTTCTTT.

The genes are TRBV27 and TRBJ1-5; D is ambiguous. V dropped 0 bases and J dropped 4 bases, with 10 bases sitting between them. Germline V gives CDR1 MNHEY, CDR2 SMNVEV (reference sequence). The CDR3 consists of 15 residues. The CDR3 region is CASSLSVGPNQPQHF. The CDR3 bases are TGTGCCAGCAGTTTATCGGTCGGGCCGAATCAGCCCCAGCATTTT.

At least ten counts were recorded for this clonotype. The chain has TRBV7-9 and TRBJ1-3, with 8 bases aligning to TRBD1. The CDR3 has 14 amino acids. The germline V gene has CDR1 SEHNR and CDR2 FQNEAQ (reference sequence). Trimming at V came to 3 bases and at J to 3 bases, leaving 1 base not matched to a gene. CDR3 bases: TGTGCCAGCAGCTTGACAGGGGATGGAAACACCATATATTTT. Residues: CASSLTGDGNTIYF.

This clonotype came up a few times. The CDR3 region is CASAHRGQPQHF. The CDR3 bases are TGTGCCAGCGCGCATCGGGGTCAGCCCCAGCATTTT. The chain links TRBV6-5 to TRBJ1-5; D is undetermined. Germline V gene sequence: CDR1 MNHEY, CDR2 SVGAGI. Trimming removed 8 bases at V and 6 bases at J, with 11 bases between. The CDR3 length is 12 residues.

This clonotype has a handful of counts. The gene calls are TRBV7-6 and TRBJ2-2; D may be TRBD1 (5 bases). The length of the CDR3 is 15 residues. Trimming cost V 1 base and J 5 bases, with 11 bases left between them. The V gene's germline CDR1 is SGHVS and CDR2 FNYEAQ. DNA for the CDR3: TGTGCCAGCAGCTTAGTGATCGACAGTACCGGGGAGCTGTTTTTT. This gives the protein CASSLVIDSTGELFF.

This clonotype was picked up a small number of times. The chain employs TRBV7-9 and TRBJ1-6, with D perhaps matching TRBD1 (5 bases). Germline V gene data show CDR1 as SEHNR and CDR2 as FQNEAQ (reference sequence). V was trimmed by 3 bases and J by 10 bases, leaving 22 bases between them. The CDR3 has 17 residues. The CDR3 spells CASSFYRDPRKGSPLHF. CDR3 coding DNA: TGTGCCAGCAGCTTTTACCGGGACCCCCGCAAGGGATCACCCCTCCACTTT.

The chain couples TRBV7-9 to TRBJ1-5, with TRBD1 as a possible D gene (5 bases). The CDR3 sequence is 17 residues long. The germline CDR1 and CDR2 sequences are SEHNR and FQNEAQ (reference sequence). V was pared by 2 bases and J by 7 bases, with 21 bases between. The CDR3 sequence is CASSLSPSEGPGQPQHF. The CDR3 bases are TGTGCCAGCAGCTTAAGCCCCTCGGAGGGGCCCGGACAGCCCCAGCATTTT.

This clonotype was observed at least ten times. The V and J genes are TRBV20-1 and TRBJ1-2; D unclear. The CDR3 is 8 amino acids. Trimming left V 3 bases short and J 11 bases short, with 4 bases between. Germline loops: CDR1 DFQATT, CDR2 SNEGSKA (reference sequence). The CDR3 DNA sequence: TGCAGTGCTAGCGGATACACCTTC. Protein: CSASGYTF.

The sample holds many counts of this clonotype. The chain carries TRBV7-2 and TRBJ2-7, with D hard to call. The CDR3 runs 13 residues. The germline V gene encodes CDR1 SGHTA and CDR2 FQGNSA. The germline V and J ends were trimmed by 5 bases and 3 bases, with 11 bases remaining between them. The CDR3 coding sequence is TGTGCCAGCAGCCAAGTTCCGGGCTACGAGCAGTACTTC. Amino acids: CASSQVPGYEQYF.

There are many counts of this clonotype. This chain uses TRBV20-1 with TRBJ1-3; D is unclear. CDR3 length equals 15 residues. Germline V gene lookup returns CDR1 DFQATT and CDR2 SNEGSKA (reference sequence). V was trimmed by 5 bases and J by 0 bases, leaving 14 bases between them. The CDR3 DNA follows: TGCAGTGCTTCCAGATTAGAGAACTCTGGAAACACCATATATTTT. Protein sequence: CSASRLENSGNTIYF.

The chain is built from TRBV6-5 and TRBJ2-7; 8 nucleotides line up with TRBD2. V lost 8 bases, J lost 1 base, and 10 bases stayed unmatched. The germline V gene has CDR1 MNHEY and CDR2 SVGAGI. The length of the CDR3 is 15 residues. This chain's CDR3 is CASWDSGIRSYEQYF. In DNA form, the CDR3 reads TGTGCCAGCTGGGATAGCGGGATTAGGTCCTACGAGCAGTACTTC.

In this sample, this clonotype turned up many times. The junction does not match germline at one end; this may be a read error. This CDR3 is CASTLTLSYDSPLHF. CDR3 DNA: TGTGCCAGTACTCTCACCCTGTCCTATGATTCACCCCTCCACTTT. The chain has TRBV19 and TRBJ1-6; D remains ambiguous. Per the germline V gene, CDR1 is LNHDA and CDR2 is SQIVND (reference sequence). The CDR3 contains 15 residues.

For this clonotype: The conserved closing phenylalanine or tryptophan is absent in this CDR3, likely reflecting a read error. The V call is TRBV12-3 or TRBV12-4, the J call TRBJ1-2; tentative D call: TRBD1 (5 bases). The CDR3 spans 13 residues. Trimming took off 3 bases at V and 5 bases at J, with 10 bases between the two ends. The CDR3 is CASSLPAGYGYTL. The CDR3, as DNA: TGTGCCAGCAGTTTGCCGGCAGGGTATGGCTACACCCTC.

This clonotype appeared a few times. The chain is built from TRBV2 and TRBJ1-5, with 9 bases identical to TRBD1. The CDR3 has 15 amino acids. Germline V gene lookup returns CDR1 SNHLY and CDR2 FYNNEI. V lost 6 bases and J lost 6; bases outside the gene matches: 9. CDR3 sequence: CASSISGTGRQPQHF. DNA of the CDR3: TGTGCCAGCAGCATATCCGGGACAGGGCGTCAGCCCCAGCATTTT.

V is TRBV29-1 and J is TRBJ2-7, with D unresolved. This CDR3 has 14 residues. The V and J ends lost 2 bases and 4 bases respectively, with 15 bases between them. Germline CDR1 reads SQVTM; CDR2 reads ANQGSEA. The CDR3 DNA reads TGCAGCGTTGAACTCTCTAATCTCAATTACGAGCAGTACTTC. It yields the protein CSVELSNLNYEQYF.

This rearrangement joins TRBV2 to TRBJ2-6; TRBD1 aligns across 9 bases. Germline V gene data show CDR1 as SNHLY and CDR2 as FYNNEI. J was trimmed by 0 bases and V by 6 bases; bases with no gene match: 15. The CDR3 spans 20 residues. This CDR3 is CASSPLVTGGRRSGANVLTF. CDR3 in DNA: TGTGCCAGCAGCCCCCTGGTGACAGGGGGTCGCCGCTCTGGGGCCAACGTCCTGACTTTC.

This clonotype has just one count. The chain joins TRBV3-1 to TRBJ1-2, with 10 bases matching TRBD1. V was pared by 3 bases and J by 7 bases, with 8 bases of the junction left unmatched. Germline V CDR1 and CDR2: LGHDT, YNNKEL (reference sequence). The CDR3 loop spans 15 amino acids. CDR3 protein: CASSHRTGGLVGYTF. The DNA for the CDR3 is TGTGCCAGCAGCCATCGGACAGGGGGATTAGTTGGCTACACCTTC. The whole variable domain, remainder taken from reference TRBV3-1 and TRBJ1-2, is DTAVSQTPKYLVTQMGNDKSIKCEQNLGHDTMYWYKQDSKKFLKIMFSYNNKELIINETVPNRFSPKSPDKAHLNLHINSLELGDSAVYFCASSHRTGGLVGYTFGSGTRLTVV.

J is TRBJ1-2 and V is TRBV12-3 or TRBV12-4; D not resolved. The CDR3 loop spans 13 amino acids. The ends were cut back, 4 bases at V and 6 bases at J, with 12 bases in the middle. In DNA form, the CDR3 reads TGTGCCAGCAGTTACTTGGGATCGGATGGCTACACCTTC. This gives the protein CASSYLGSDGYTF.

This clonotype was detected ten times or more. The chain has TRBV10-3 and TRBJ2-2, with no clear D. The germline CDR1 and CDR2 sequences are ENHRY and SYGVKD. V was trimmed by 4 bases and J by 6 bases, leaving 3 bases between them. The CDR3 contains 11 residues. This CDR3 reads CAISGSGELFF. DNA of the CDR3: TGTGCCATCAGTGGGTCCGGGGAGCTGTTTTTT.

The rearrangement joins TRBV6-5 to TRBJ2-7; weak D call: TRBD2 (6 bases). The germline V gene has CDR1 MNHEY and CDR2 SVGAGI. This CDR3 has 12 amino acids. V shed 10 bases and J shed 2 bases, with 12 bases lying between them. The DNA of the CDR3 is TGTGCCATCAAGGGCGGGACCTACGAGCAGTACTTC. Translation gives CAIKGGTYEQYF.

The V call is TRBV2, the J call TRBJ1-4, with D hard to call. In germline, CDR1 is SNHLY, CDR2 FYNNEI. Trimming cost V 5 bases and J 8 bases, with 12 bases left between them. This CDR3 comprises 13 residues. In nucleotides, the CDR3 is TGTGCCAGCAGTCCCGGCTTGGAGGAAAAACTGTTTTTT. It codes for CASSPGLEEKLFF.

The gene calls are TRBV20-1 and TRBJ2-7, with D possibly TRBD2 on 5 matching bases. This CDR3 has 16 residues. The V gene lost 1 base and the J gene lost 5 bases, with 21 bases spanning the gap. Germline CDR1 reads DFQATT; CDR2 reads SNEGSKA (reference sequence). The CDR3 sequence: CSARGREYGPTHEQYF. The CDR3 nucleotides read TGCAGTGCTAGAGGCCGGGAATACGGACCTACCCACGAGCAGTACTTC.

This sequence joins TRBV19 and TRBJ2-7, with no clear D. The CDR3 loop spans 13 amino acids. CDR1 LNHDA and CDR2 SQIVND come from the germline V gene (reference sequence). V was cut by 7 bases and J by 6 bases, with 16 bases left in between. CDR3 residues: CASTPTKNSEQYF. As DNA, the CDR3 is TGTGCCAGTACCCCCACCAAAAATTCCGAGCAGTACTTC.